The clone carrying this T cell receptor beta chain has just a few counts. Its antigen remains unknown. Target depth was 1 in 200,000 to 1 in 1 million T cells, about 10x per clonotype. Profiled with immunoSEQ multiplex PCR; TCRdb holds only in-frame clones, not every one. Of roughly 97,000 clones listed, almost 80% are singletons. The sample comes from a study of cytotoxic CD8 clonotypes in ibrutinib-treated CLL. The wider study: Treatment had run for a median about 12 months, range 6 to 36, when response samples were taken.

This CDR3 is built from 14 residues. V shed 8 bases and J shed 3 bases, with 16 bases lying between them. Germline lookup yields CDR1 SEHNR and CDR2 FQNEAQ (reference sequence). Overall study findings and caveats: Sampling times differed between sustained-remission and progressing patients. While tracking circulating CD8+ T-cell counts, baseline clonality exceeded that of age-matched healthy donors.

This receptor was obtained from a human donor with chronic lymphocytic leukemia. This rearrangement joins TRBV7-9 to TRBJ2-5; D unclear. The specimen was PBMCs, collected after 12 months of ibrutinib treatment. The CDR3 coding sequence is TGTGCCAGCTCAGCTTGGTCGACGAAAGAGACCCAGTACTTC. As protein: CASSAWSTKETQYF.